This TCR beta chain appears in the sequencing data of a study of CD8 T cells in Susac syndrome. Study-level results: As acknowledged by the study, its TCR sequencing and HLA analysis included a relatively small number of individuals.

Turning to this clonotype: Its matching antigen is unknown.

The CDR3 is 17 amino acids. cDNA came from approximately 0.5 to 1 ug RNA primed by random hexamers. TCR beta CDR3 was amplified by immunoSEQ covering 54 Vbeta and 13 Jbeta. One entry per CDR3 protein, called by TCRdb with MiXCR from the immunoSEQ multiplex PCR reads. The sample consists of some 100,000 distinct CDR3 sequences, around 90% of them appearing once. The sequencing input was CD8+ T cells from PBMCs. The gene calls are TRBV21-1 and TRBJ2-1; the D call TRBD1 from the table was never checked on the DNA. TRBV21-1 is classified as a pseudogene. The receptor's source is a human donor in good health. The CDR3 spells CASSAEGDRDGLNEQFF. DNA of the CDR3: TGTGCCAGCAGCGCCGAGGGGGACAGGGATGGCTTGAATGAGCAGTTCTTC.